The source of this T cell receptor beta chain is a study of molecular identifiers for immune sequencing clone quantification. Study-wide results and limits: Effector cells had over 99% of their molecules in clones above 20 RNA copies, while naive cells had under 1%.

TCRdb re-called the PCR reads with MiXCR, one entry per CDR3 protein. The sample lists 70,000 to 95,000 distinct CDR3 sequences, 15% to 20% occurring once. The CDR3 is 15 amino acids. Unmatched junction bases numbered 10, after V lost 6 bases and J lost 8 bases. This clonotype was recorded at least ten times. Its antigen is not known. The sequenced sample was naive CD8+ T cells from blood, with Jurkat cell RNA spiked in. Stated subset: FACS-sorted CD8+CD4-CCR7+CD45RA+ naive T cells. This chain joins TRBV12-3 or TRBV12-4 and TRBJ2-1; 10 bases agree with TRBD2. The TCR originated in a human donor in good health. Some libraries in this study had Jurkat cell RNA spiked in. CDR3: CASRTSGRAGDEQFF. The CDR3 nucleotides are TGTGCCAGCAGGACCAGCGGGAGGGCCGGGGATGAGCAGTTCTTC.